These 29 T cell receptor beta chains were all obtained from the same sample, sequenced in a study of T cell repertoires in cytomegalovirus infection. TCRdb independently ran MiXCR on the reads; one entry per CDR3 protein. The data contain about 220,000 distinct CDR3 sequences, roughly two fifths of them singletons. These receptors' targets are unknown. The sequencing used CD8+ T cells from cultured PBMCs, collected from culture after CMV antigen stimulation. These receptors all stem from a human donor in good health (CMV status not recorded). Some clones in this sample may be carry-over from other donors' samples.

This rearrangement joins TRBV12-5 to TRBJ2-1; 11 nucleotides line up with TRBD2. V was clipped by 4 bases and J by 0 bases; unmatched bases: 14. The CDR3 has 20 amino acids. Germline V gene sequence: CDR1 LGHNT, CDR2 FRNRAP. The CDR3 loop reads CASGYPKTSGVLHSYNEQFF. CDR3 coding DNA: TGTGCTAGTGGTTACCCGAAGACTAGCGGGGTGCTCCACTCCTACAATGAGCAGTTCTTC. Filled out from reference TRBV12-5 and TRBJ2-1, the complete variable domain reads DARVTQTPRHKVTEMGQEVTMRCQPILGHNTVFWYRQTMMQGLELLAYFRNRAPLDDSGMPKDRFSAEMPDATLATLKIQPSEPRDSAVYFCASGYPKTSGVLHSYNEQFFGPGTRLTVL.

This rearrangement joins TRBV7-9 to TRBJ2-1; 14 nucleotides line up with TRBD2. V gave up 3 bases and J gave up 8 bases; unmatched junction bases: 3. Germline V gene sequence: CDR1 SEHNR, CDR2 FQNEAQ (reference sequence). The CDR3 extends over 15 amino acids. The CDR3 loop is CASSFPGLAGDEQFF. For the CDR3, the DNA is TGTGCCAGCAGCTTTCCGGGACTAGCGGGAGATGAGCAGTTCTTC.

V and J are TRBV7-9 and TRBJ2-2; TRBD1 might be the D (5 bases). Germline V gene data show CDR1 as SEHNR and CDR2 as FQNEAQ (reference sequence). Trimming cost V 6 bases and J 3 bases, with 8 bases left between them. There are 13 residues in the CDR3. The CDR3 region has the DNA TGTGCCAGCAGAATCAGGGACACCGGGGAGCTGTTTTTT. The encoded protein is CASRIRDTGELFF. The variable domain in full, completed from reference TRBV7-9 and TRBJ2-2, reads DTGVSQNPRHKITKRGQNVTFRCDPISEHNRLYWYRQTLGQGPEFLTYFQNEAQLEKSRLLSDRFSAERPKGSFSTLEIQRTEQGDSAMYLCASRIRDTGELFFGEGSRLTVL.

The chain combines TRBV6-6 with TRBJ1-2, with 10 bases lining up with TRBD1. Unmatched junction bases numbered 8, after V lost 7 bases and J lost 9 bases. This CDR3 is 13 amino acids long. The germline V gene has CDR1 MNHNY and CDR2 SVGAGI (reference sequence). The DNA of the CDR3 is TGTGCCAGCACCCTCGGACAGGGGGTAAGCTACACCTTC. Translating gives CASTLGQGVSYTF.

The sample holds a few counts of this clonotype. The chain uses TRBV7-8 and TRBJ2-2; D uncertain. This CDR3 comprises 13 residues. V gave up 5 bases and J gave up 2 bases, with 6 bases separating them. CDR1 and CDR2 from the germline V gene are SGHVS and FQNEAQ. The CDR3 DNA reads as TGTGCCAGCAGCGGGGAAAACACCGGGGAGCTGTTTTTT. This codes for CASSGENTGELFF. Full variable domain (outside the CDR3, taken from reference TRBV7-8 and TRBJ2-2): GAGVSQSPRYKVAKRGQDVALRCDPISGHVSLFWYQQALGQGPEFLTYFQNEAQLDKSGLPSDRFFAERPEGSVSTLKIQRTQQEDSAVYLCASSGENTGELFFGEGSRLTVL.

This clonotype was recorded a few times. The V and J genes are TRBV28 and TRBJ2-7; possible D gene TRBD1, 5 bases. Germline CDR1 is MDHEN and CDR2 is SYDVKM. The CDR3 has 18 amino acids. V was clipped by 6 bases and J by 0 bases, with 24 bases between them. This CDR3 is CASRLGGWNRLPSYEQYF. Written as DNA, the CDR3 is TGTGCCAGCAGATTGGGTGGGTGGAACAGGTTACCCTCCTACGAGCAGTACTTC.

This clonotype was recorded at least ten times. This chain connects TRBV7-2 to TRBJ2-3; 9 bases agree with TRBD2. Germline lookup yields CDR1 SGHTA and CDR2 FQGNSA. The ends lost 1 base at V and 0 bases at J; junction bases unmatched: 2. The CDR3 covers 16 residues. CDR3 loop: CASSLVLAGSTDTQYF. The CDR3 DNA is TGTGCCAGCAGCTTAGTCCTAGCGGGGAGCACAGATACGCAGTATTTT.

The CDR3 DNA follows: TGTGCCATTCAGGTGAACACTGAAGCTTTCTTT. Encoded protein: CAIQVNTEAFF. The chain links TRBV19 to TRBJ1-1; no reliable D call. The CDR3 runs to 11 residues. The germline V and J ends were trimmed by 10 bases and 0 bases, with 6 bases remaining between them. Looked up from germline, CDR1 is LNHDA and CDR2 is SQIVND (reference sequence).

At least ten counts were recorded for this clonotype. The chain links TRBV7-6 to TRBJ2-3; unclear D gene. The length of the CDR3 is 15 residues. The germline V gene has CDR1 SGHVS and CDR2 FNYEAQ. Trimming left V 1 base short and J 1 base short, with 9 bases between. The chain's CDR3 is CASSLVDHRTDTQYF. CDR3 nucleotides: TGTGCCAGCAGCTTAGTTGACCACCGCACAGATACGCAGTATTTT.

The genes are TRBV7-8 and TRBJ1-1; possible D gene TRBD1, 5 bases. Trimming cost V 0 bases and J 0 bases, with 11 bases left between them. CDR1 is SGHVS and CDR2 is FQNEAQ in the germline V gene. The CDR3 is made up of 16 amino acids. CDR3 DNA sequence: TGTGCCAGCAGCTTAGCGAACAGGAGAATGAACACTGAAGCTTTCTTT. Its translation is CASSLANRRMNTEAFF.

J is TRBJ1-5 and V is TRBV27; 7 nucleotides align to TRBD1. Germline-derived CDR1 and CDR2 are MNHEY and SMNVEV (reference sequence). The CDR3 spans 15 residues. Trimming cost V 6 bases and J 3 bases; bases outside gene matches: 8. In DNA, the CDR3 is TGTGCCAGCAGCACCGGGACAGAGAACAATCAGCCCCAGCATTTT. Translation gives CASSTGTENNQPQHF.

The gene calls are TRBV12-3 or TRBV12-4 and TRBJ2-3; perhaps TRBD2 as D (5 bases). The CDR3 has 14 amino acids. V lost 4 bases and J lost 0, with 8 bases in between. This CDR3 is CASSSRGSTDTQYF. The CDR3 nucleotides are TGTGCCAGCAGTTCTCGGGGTAGCACAGATACGCAGTATTTT.

The CDR3 bases are TGTGCCAGCAGCTTAACGAGAGGGGGGCAAGAGACCCAGTACTTC. This sequence encodes CASSLTRGGQETQYF. The chain uses TRBV7-3 and TRBJ2-5; TRBD1 or TRBD2 may be the D gene (6 bases each). V gave up 0 bases and J gave up 2 bases, with 10 bases separating them. This CDR3 contains 15 residues. Germline values: CDR1 SGHTA, CDR2 FQGTGA.

The chain combines TRBV2 with TRBJ1-2; D remains unclear. V was clipped by 3 bases and J by 4 bases, with 12 bases between them. From germline, CDR1 is SNHLY and CDR2 FYNNEI. The CDR3 has 14 amino acids. CDR3 nucleotide sequence: TGTGCCAGCAGTGATCGGGGTCTAACCTATGGCTACACCTTC. This gives the protein CASSDRGLTYGYTF.

This clonotype was seen only a few times. This chain uses TRBV7-9 with TRBJ2-1; weak D call: TRBD1 (5 bases). The germline V gene encodes CDR1 SEHNR and CDR2 FQNEAQ (reference sequence). The CDR3 totals 16 residues. The V end was cut by 4 bases, the J end by 10 bases, with 23 bases between. CDR3 in amino acids: CASSSSSDNRPPEQFF. Here the CDR3 DNA reads TGTGCCAGCAGCTCCTCAAGCGACAACAGGCCGCCGGAGCAGTTCTTC.

This clonotype was counted a few times. The V and J genes are TRBV6-5 and TRBJ2-6, with D unresolved. Germline-derived CDR1 and CDR2 are MNHEY and SVGAGI. The CDR3 consists of 18 residues. Trimming cost V 6 bases and J 0 bases, with 18 bases left between them. CDR3 sequence reads: CASSHRVRSRSGANVLTF. CDR3 sequence (DNA): TGTGCCAGCAGCCACCGAGTCAGGTCCCGCTCTGGGGCCAACGTCCTGACTTTC.

The CDR3 reads CASSPSQGGETQYF. The CDR3 DNA follows: TGTGCCAGCAGTCCCAGCCAGGGAGGGGAGACCCAGTACTTC. The genes are TRBV6-1 and TRBJ2-5; 7 nucleotides match TRBD2. CDR3 length: 14 amino acids. The germline CDR1 and CDR2 sequences are MNHNS and SASEGT. J lost 5 bases, V lost 5 bases, and 8 bases had no gene match.

The chain combines TRBV12-3 or TRBV12-4 with TRBJ2-5, with unresolved D. CDR3 length equals 13 residues. Trimming left V 0 bases short and J 3 bases short, with 5 bases between. CDR3 amino acids: CASSLALEETQYF. CDR3 coding DNA: TGTGCCAGCAGTTTAGCGCTTGAAGAGACCCAGTACTTC.

This clonotype is a singleton in its sample. The chain recombines TRBV15 with TRBJ2-7; no definite D call. The V end lost 1 base, the J end lost 4 bases, and 14 bases lay between the germline ends. CDR1 is LNHNV, CDR2 YYDKDF, per germline (reference sequence). The CDR3 is made up of 15 amino acids. The CDR3 DNA follows: TGTGCCACCAGCAGAGGAACGGGCCCACGGTACGAGCAGTACTTC. Amino acids: CATSRGTGPRYEQYF.

This clonotype was detected many times. J is TRBJ1-6 and V is TRBV7-2; D is ambiguous. V lost 1 base, J lost 3 bases, and 7 bases lay in between. This CDR3 is built from 15 residues. From germline, CDR1 is SGHTA and CDR2 FQGNSA. CDR3: CASSLVQSYNSPLHF. The CDR3 DNA reads TGTGCCAGCAGCTTAGTGCAGAGCTATAATTCACCCCTCCACTTT.

This clonotype was recorded once. The J gene is TRBJ2-3, the V gene TRBV7-4; D gene ambiguous. V lost 1 base, J lost 0 bases, and 8 bases lay in between. Germline CDR1 is SGHVT and CDR2 is SQSDAQ. This CDR3 region has 15 residues. The CDR3 loop reads CASSLGWSSTDTQYF. The CDR3 region has the DNA TGTGCCAGCAGCTTAGGGTGGAGTAGCACAGATACGCAGTATTTT. Combining the CDR3 with reference TRBV7-4 and TRBJ2-3 gives the whole variable domain GAGVSQSPRYKVAKRGRDVALRCDSISGHVTLYWYRQTLGQGSEVLTYSQSDAQRDKSGRPSGRFSAERPERSVSTLKIQRTEQGDSAVYLCASSLGWSSTDTQYFGPGTRLTVL.

The rearrangement uses TRBV7-9 and TRBJ2-3, with 13 bases that match TRBD2. The CDR3 length is 14 residues. Germline V CDR1 and CDR2: SEHNR, FQNEAQ (reference sequence). J lost 7 bases, V lost 6 bases, and 4 bases had no gene match. The CDR3 sequence: CASSLGTSGNTQYF. The CDR3 DNA follows: TGTGCCAGCAGTTTGGGGACTAGCGGGAATACGCAGTATTTT.

Only a few counts were recorded for this clonotype. The chain has TRBV11-2 and TRBJ1-1; TRBD1 matches at 8 bases. CDR1 SGHAT and CDR2 FQNNGV come from the germline V gene. J was trimmed by 5 bases and V by 4 bases; bases with no gene match: 12. The CDR3 sequence is 16 residues long. The chain's CDR3 is CASSSWDRTNGTEAFF. CDR3 coding DNA: TGTGCCAGCAGCTCCTGGGACAGGACGAACGGTACTGAAGCTTTCTTT.

Only a few counts were recorded for this clonotype. The chain recombines TRBV19 with TRBJ1-5, with D possibly being TRBD1 (5 bases). Between the trimmed V and J ends, which lost 1 base and 3 bases, there was a span of 16 bases. The germline gives CDR1 LNHDA, CDR2 SQIVND (reference sequence). The CDR3 runs 17 residues. The CDR3 protein is CASSIGQGTHLNQPQHF. The CDR3 bases are TGTGCCAGTAGTATAGGCCAGGGTACTCACCTCAATCAGCCCCAGCATTTT.

This clonotype was found a few times. The chain links TRBV7-9 to TRBJ2-7; D might be TRBD2 (5 bases). Germline CDR1 SEHNR, CDR2 FQNEAQ (reference sequence). This CDR3 comprises 14 residues. Trimming left V 8 bases short and J 0 bases short, with 14 bases between. The CDR3 DNA reads TGTGCCAGCGCCGACGGGATAAGCTCCTACGAGCAGTACTTC. Protein: CASADGISSYEQYF.

This clonotype has just a few counts. The J gene is TRBJ2-7, the V gene TRBV24-1, with D unclear. Germline values: CDR1 KGHDR, CDR2 SFDVKD. Deletions cut 4 bases from V and 4 bases from J, with 10 bases between. The CDR3 length is 13 residues. Here the CDR3 DNA reads TGTGCCACCAGTGACCGAACCCAATACGAGCAGTACTTC. Protein product: CATSDRTQYEQYF.

This sequence joins TRBV7-2 and TRBJ2-3; D possibly uses TRBD1 or TRBD2 (7 bases each). The CDR3 extends over 15 amino acids. Trimming left V 4 bases short and J 2 bases short, with 13 bases between. In germline, CDR1 is SGHTA, CDR2 FQGNSA. CDR3 DNA: TGTGCCAGCAGCTGGGAGGGACAGTACACAGATACGCAGTATTTT. It yields the protein CASSWEGQYTDTQYF. Full variable domain (remainder filled in from reference TRBV7-2 and TRBJ2-3): GAGVSQSPSNKVTEKGKDVELRCDPISGHTALYWYRQSLGQGLEFLIYFQGNSAPDKSGLPSDRFSAERTGGSVSTLTIQRTQQEDSAVYLCASSWEGQYTDTQYFGPGTRLTVL.

The V and J genes are TRBV27 and TRBJ2-1, with D hard to call. The ends were cut back, 0 bases at V and 2 bases at J, with 14 bases in the middle. The CDR3 sequence is 17 residues long. From germline, CDR1 is MNHEY and CDR2 SMNVEV (reference sequence). The CDR3 loop reads CASSLSAYKFPYNEQFF. DNA of the CDR3: TGTGCCAGCAGTTTATCCGCCTACAAGTTCCCCTACAATGAGCAGTTCTTC.

The chain uses TRBV27 and TRBJ1-5; the match to TRBD1 covers 7 bases. Per germline, CDR1 MNHEY and CDR2 SMNVEV (reference sequence). This CDR3 has 15 residues. The V and J ends lost 6 bases and 2 bases, in that order; junction bases with no gene match: 7. The CDR3 DNA reads TGTGCCAGCAGACACAGAGGACAGGGCAATCAGCCCCAGCATTTT. Translation: CASRHRGQGNQPQHF.